This T cell receptor (beta chain) originates from a study of blood T cell repertoires in COVID-19. In the authors' workflow: Amplifying reference gene primers gave estimates of nucleated cell counts. Measured with immunoSEQ multiplex PCR; TCRdb has only the in-frame clones, and not every one. The V and J calls and clone size were taken over from that table, and D and trimming were inferred from the DNA. The repertoire holds tens of thousands of clones, with around 84% as singletons. Per germline, CDR1 KGHSH and CDR2 LQKENI. V lost 4 bases to trimming and J lost 5 bases; unmatched junction nucleotides: 5. The CDR3 is made up of 13 amino acids.

This chain links TRBV18 with TRBJ2-7; 7 bases are a match to TRBD1. The source of this sequence is a man in his fifties or sixties with acute or convalescent COVID-19. The specimen was peripheral blood. CDR3 nucleotide sequence: TGTGCCAGCTCACGTGACAGGGCGGACGAGCAGTACTTC. This sequence encodes CASSRDRADEQYF.